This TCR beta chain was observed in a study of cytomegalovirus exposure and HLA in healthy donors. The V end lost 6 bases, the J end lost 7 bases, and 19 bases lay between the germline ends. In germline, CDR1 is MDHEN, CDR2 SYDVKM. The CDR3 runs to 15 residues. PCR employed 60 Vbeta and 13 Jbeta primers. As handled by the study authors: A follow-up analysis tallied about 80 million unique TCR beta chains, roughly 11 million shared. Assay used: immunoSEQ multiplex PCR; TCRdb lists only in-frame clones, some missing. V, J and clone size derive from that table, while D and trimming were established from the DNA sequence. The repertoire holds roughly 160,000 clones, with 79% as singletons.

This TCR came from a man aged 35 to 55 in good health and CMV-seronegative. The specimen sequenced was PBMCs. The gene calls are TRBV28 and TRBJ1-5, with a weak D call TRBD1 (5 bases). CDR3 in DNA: TGTGCCAGCAGGGGATCGACAGTAGGCGGCCAGCCCCAGCATTTT. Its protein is CASRGSTVGGQPQHF.